This T cell receptor (beta chain) appears in the sequencing data of a study of shared clonotypes between healthy human individuals. The CDR3 totals 15 residues. Germline V gene sequence: CDR1 SGHVS, CDR2 FQNEAQ. V lost 1 base, J lost 9 bases, and 5 bases stayed unmatched. Deep-level assay runs were performed. Several immunoSEQ plates held equal portions of the genomic DNA taken from each subset. Sequencing was performed with immunoSEQ multiplex PCR; in TCRdb, only in-frame clones are kept and a portion is missing. The repertoire holds about 2.3 million clones, more than 85% seen once, with approximately 0.4% in the top ten. Negatively enriched CD4+ T cells were divided by CD45RA into naive and memory.

What was sequenced was naive CD4+ T cells from PBMCs. Subset: CD45RA+ positively selected. The V gene is TRBV7-8, the J gene TRBJ1-4, with 10 positions matching TRBD1. The receptor's source is a man younger than 35 in good health. Some clones in this sample may be carry-over from other donors' samples. The DNA for the CDR3 is TGTGCCAGCAGCTTAGAGACAGGGGGCGTTAAAAAACTGTTTTTT. It codes for CASSLETGGVKKLFF.